This TCR beta chain appears in the sequencing data of a study of shared clonotypes between healthy human individuals. Points from the study as a whole: Deeper or shallower sequencing was expected to change how clonotypes are shared among donors.

At deep level, the assay was performed. Using immunoSEQ multiplex PCR, the repertoire was profiled, and TCRdb retains in-frame clones only, with some absent. The repertoire has some 2.4 million clones, 80% to 95% of them found once; the top ten carry about 0.38%. Recent acute infections and vaccinations were absent in the healthy HIV-negative adult donors. The CDR3 sequence is 13 residues long. V lost 5 bases to trimming and J lost 6 bases; unmatched junction nucleotides: 4. Per germline, CDR1 MNHEY and CDR2 SMNVEV (reference sequence). Concerning this clone: Its specificity is not known.

The V call is TRBV27, the J call TRBJ1-5; 7 bases agree with TRBD1. This TCR came from a man younger than 30 in good health. Some clones in this sample may be carry-over from other donors' samples. Sample: naive CD4+ T cells from PBMCs. This sample's subset: CD45RA+ positively selected. CDR3 loop: CASSGYRGQPQHF. The CDR3, as DNA: TGTGCCAGCAGTGGATACAGGGGTCAGCCCCAGCATTTT.